The present T cell receptor beta chain was sequenced within a study of blood T cell repertoires in COVID-19. Study in general: Material from acute and convalescent COVID-19 was sourced from the United States, Italy and Spain. T cells, B-cell-depleted T cells, or PBMCs supplied cDNA or gDNA.

Authors' processing steps: Counts of nucleated cells, estimated from reference gene primer amplification, were obtained. Clones were read by immunoSEQ multiplex PCR, and TCRdb kept only the in-frame ones, dropping some. The V and J calls and clone size were taken over from that table, and D and trimming were inferred from the DNA. The table includes over 250,000 clones, over 75% detected once. Trimming removed 6 bases at V and 6 bases at J, with 21 bases between. The CDR3 contains 16 residues. Germline-derived CDR1 and CDR2 are MDHEN and SYDVKM. The sequencing sample was made of peripheral blood. The sequence was collected from a human donor in a cohort sampled during active COVID-19. The V call is TRBV28, the J call TRBJ2-1; tentatively, D is TRBD2 (6 bases). In DNA form, the CDR3 reads TGTGCCAGCAGCATCACCTCCAGACTAGTCGGCAATGAGCAGTTCTTC. Amino acids: CASSITSRLVGNEQFF.